The 15 T cell receptor beta chains below come from one sample, sequenced in a study of blood T cells in healthy people across ages. A J-beta primer mix and a sample-barcoded 5' primer were used in a second PCR of about 7 to 11 cycles. TCRdb called the 5' RACE reads again in MiXCR, with one record for every CDR3 protein. The table includes roughly 800,000 distinct CDR3 sequences, approximately 25% detected once. In addition, the sample was reused for a study of T cells of mothers and their children.

Material: blood. All receptors derive from a boy younger than 18 in good health.

This chain joins TRBV4-1 and TRBJ2-5, with D hard to call. Germline V lookup: CDR1 MGHRA, CDR2 YSYEKL. The ends were cut back, 2 bases at V and 1 base at J, with 8 bases in the middle. The CDR3 consists of 14 residues. The CDR3 coding sequence is TGCGCCAGCAGCCAACCAGGAACCCAAGAGACCCAGTACTTC. Its protein is CASSQPGTQETQYF.

This clonotype has more than one count but fewer than ten. The rearrangement uses TRBV7-3 and TRBJ2-5; 9 nucleotides align to TRBD1. This CDR3 region has 13 residues. Germline V gives CDR1 SGHTA, CDR2 FQGTGA. V was pared by 5 bases and J by 6 bases, with 4 bases of the junction left unmatched. The CDR3 DNA is TGTGCCAGCAGCGAACAGGGGGCTAAGACCCAGTACTTC. It specifies CASSEQGAKTQYF.

This clonotype has a handful of counts. CDR3 DNA: TGTGCCAGCACAGAAAGCTCCTACGAGCAGTACTTC. Amino acids: CASTESSYEQYF. The chain joins TRBV28 to TRBJ2-7; no clear D. V was clipped by 7 bases and J by 0 bases, with 7 bases between them. The CDR3 runs to 12 residues. Germline loops: CDR1 MDHEN, CDR2 SYDVKM.

This clonotype was seen a handful of times. V and J are TRBV27 and TRBJ2-7; D is tentatively TRBD1 or TRBD2 (6 bases each). From germline, CDR1 is MNHEY and CDR2 SMNVEV (reference sequence). The ends were cut back, 6 bases at V and 3 bases at J, with 15 bases in the middle. The CDR3 has 14 residues. CDR3 loop: CASSSGQRVYEQYF. The CDR3 nucleotides read TGTGCCAGCAGCTCAGGACAGCGGGTCTACGAGCAGTACTTC.

V gene TRBV28 combines with J gene TRBJ1-4, with D possibly matching TRBD1 (5 bases). The V end was cut by 4 bases, the J end by 7 bases, with 16 bases between. The CDR3 is made up of 15 amino acids. Per the germline V gene, CDR1 is MDHEN and CDR2 is SYDVKM. The CDR3 bases are TGTGCCAGCAGTTGTCCGGGGCGCGGAGGTGAAAAACTGTTTTTT. Its translation: CASSCPGRGGEKLFF.

The genes are TRBV20-1 and TRBJ2-1, with 13 bases aligning to TRBD2. The length of the CDR3 is 14 residues. The V segment lost 2 bases and the J segment 12 bases; nucleotides outside the gene matches: 7. Per germline, CDR1 DFQATT and CDR2 SNEGSKA (reference sequence). The CDR3: CSARMGLAGRGQFF. For the CDR3, the DNA is TGCAGTGCTAGAATGGGACTAGCGGGAAGGGGGCAGTTCTTC.

This clonotype was seen only a few times. Compared with germline, one end of the junction differs, possibly owing to a read error. The chain couples TRBV11-2 to TRBJ2-6; 8 nucleotides line up with TRBD1. The germline gives CDR1 SGHAT, CDR2 FQNNGV. The CDR3 consists of 18 residues. In DNA form, the CDR3 reads TGTGCCAGCAGCTCACCGGGACAGGTCCTCTCTGAGGCCAACGTCCTGACTTTC. Translation: CASSSPGQVLSEANVLTF.

This clonotype has only a few counts. This rearrangement joins TRBV4-1 to TRBJ2-1; 9 bases fit TRBD1. CDR3 length: 15 amino acids. The J segment lost 9 bases and the V segment lost 5 bases, leaving 11 bases of the junction unmatched. Germline CDR1 is MGHRA and CDR2 is YSYEKL. The CDR3 DNA is TGCGCCAGCAGCGAAAACCCGGGACAGGGACGTGAGCAGTTCTTC. This translates into CASSENPGQGREQFF.

The V call is TRBV27, the J call TRBJ1-4, with no clear D. CDR1 and CDR2 (germline): MNHEY, SMNVEV (reference sequence). The V gene lost 4 bases and the J gene lost 0 bases, with 9 bases spanning the gap. The CDR3 is made up of 15 amino acids. The CDR3 DNA follows: TGTGCCAGCAGTTGGACCACCGCAACTAATGAAAAACTGTTTTTT. Its protein product is CASSWTTATNEKLFF.

This clonotype came up a few times. The chain links TRBV7-3 to TRBJ2-3; 10 nucleotides agree with TRBD2. This CDR3 has 15 residues. V gave up 4 bases and J gave up 0 bases; unmatched junction bases: 1. Germline V gene lookup returns CDR1 SGHTA and CDR2 FQGTGA. CDR3 amino acids: CASSSSGGSTDTQYF. CDR3 nucleotides: TGTGCCAGCAGCTCTAGCGGGGGTAGCACAGATACGCAGTATTTT.

This clonotype was detected only a few times. V is TRBV7-2 and J is TRBJ2-7; 8 bases agree with TRBD2. The CDR3 extends over 18 amino acids. Germline values: CDR1 SGHTA, CDR2 FQGNSA. The J segment lost 7 bases and the V segment lost 1 base, leaving 18 bases of the junction unmatched. This chain's CDR3 is CASSLGPSDYGRAEEQYF. The CDR3, as DNA: TGTGCCAGCAGCTTAGGTCCCTCCGACTACGGGAGGGCGGAGGAGCAGTACTTC.

This clonotype has more than one count but fewer than ten. J is TRBJ2-2 and V is TRBV7-2; possible D gene TRBD2, 6 bases. Germline CDR1 reads SGHTA; CDR2 reads FQGNSA. The V and J ends lost 6 bases and 8 bases respectively, with 13 bases between them. This CDR3 is built from 13 residues. The chain's CDR3 is CASRSRLEGELFF. The DNA of the CDR3 is TGTGCCAGCAGATCCAGACTAGAAGGGGAGCTGTTTTTT.

This clonotype was seen a few times. The rearrangement links TRBV3-1 to TRBJ2-7; possibly TRBD1 or TRBD2 for D (5 bases each). The length of the CDR3 is 13 residues. V gave up 3 bases and J gave up 7 bases, with 13 bases separating them. In germline, CDR1 is LGHDT, CDR2 YNNKEL (reference sequence). As DNA, the CDR3 is TGTGCCAGCAGCCAGTCGAGAGGGGTTGAGCAGTACTTC. This codes for CASSQSRGVEQYF.

This clonotype was detected a few times. The chain has TRBV20-1 and TRBJ1-1, with TRBD1 as a possible D gene (6 bases). The CDR3 contains 15 residues. Trimming removed 6 bases from V and 0 bases from J, with 17 bases in between. The germline V gene has CDR1 DFQATT and CDR2 SNEGSKA (reference sequence). The CDR3 coding sequence is TGCAGTGCCCCCACAGGACAGAGATTGAACACTGAAGCTTTCTTT. This translates into CSAPTGQRLNTEAFF.

The chain couples TRBV20-1 to TRBJ2-5, with 11 bases matching TRBD2. This CDR3 has 17 residues. Per germline, CDR1 DFQATT and CDR2 SNEGSKA (reference sequence). V was pared by 5 bases and J by 0 bases, with 11 bases of the junction left unmatched. As DNA, the CDR3 is TGCAGTGCTGGAGGGGGGTTAGCGGGGGGGAACCAAGAGACCCAGTACTTC. Residues: CSAGGGLAGGNQETQYF.